This TCR beta chain derives from a study of shared clonotypes between healthy human individuals. General observations from the study: Few donors limited the genetic and exposure-history diversity represented.

Clones were sequenced by immunoSEQ multiplex PCR, and TCRdb holds only the in-frame ones, with some missing. The repertoire holds some 580,000 clones, with less than 98% as singletons. The CDR3 loop spans 13 amino acids. The germline V and J ends were trimmed by 5 bases and 9 bases, with 14 bases remaining between them. CDR1 SGHDN and CDR2 FVKESK come from the germline V gene. Concerning this clone: Its antigen is currently unknown.

The source is a woman aged 25 to 39 in good health. Sequencing was carried out using naive CD4+ T cells sorted from blood. As to subset: CD45RA+ positively selected. The chain couples TRBV14 to TRBJ2-1, with no clear D. CDR3 loop: CASSDSNRSEQFF. Here the CDR3 DNA reads TGTGCCAGCAGCGACTCTAATAGGTCTGAGCAGTTCTTC.